The TCR beta chain under discussion was sequenced for a study of cytomegalovirus exposure and HLA in healthy donors. Study conclusions and caveats: One later analysis, an examination of the 100 to 150 validation repertoires, found that first-cohort TCR clusters tended to co-occur in them. A classifier reportedly called cytomegalovirus status with high sensitivity and specificity.

The donors belonged to the approximately 120-subject validation cohort, separate from the roughly 720-subject first cohort. CDR1 is SGHRS and CDR2 is YFSETQ in the germline V gene. This CDR3 spans 17 amino acids. Trimming removed 6 bases at V and 4 bases at J, with 25 bases between. This clone was seen once. Its cognate antigen is unknown. The table came from immunoSEQ multiplex PCR; TCRdb's copy has only in-frame clones and leaves some out. The sample has 90,000 to 100,000 clones, about 88% seen once. Sequenced sample: PBMCs. This chain joins TRBV5-1 and TRBJ2-5; D is possibly TRBD1 (5 bases). This TCR was recovered from a man younger than 30 in good health and CMV-seropositive. The CDR3 sequence: CASTQIIGRSQGETQYF. CDR3 nucleotide sequence: TGCGCCAGCACACAAATAATCGGTCGATCCCAGGGAGAGACCCAGTACTTC. The full variable domain, in which reference TRBV5-1 and TRBJ2-5 provide the parts outside the CDR3, is KAGVTQTPRYLIKTRGQQVTLSCSPISGHRSVSWYQQTPGQGLQFLFEYFSETQRNKGNFPGRFSGRQFSNSRSEMNVSTLELGDSALYLCASTQIIGRSQGETQYFGPGTRLLVL.